Below, 28 T cell receptor beta chains from the same sample are listed, as sequenced in a study of T cells in tuberculosis. Produced via immunoSEQ multiplex PCR; TCRdb's table is partial and in-frame only. The sample records some 30,000 clones, approximately 90% being singletons. The time point is: new active TB diagnosis, blood taken before or within 7 days of starting treatment. The sample here was PBMCs, taken at tuberculosis diagnosis. The receptors derive from an adult with tuberculosis.

This sequence joins TRBV28 and TRBJ2-3, with a possible D match to TRBD2 (7 bases). The CDR3 runs 15 residues. Germline CDR1 MDHEN, CDR2 SYDVKM. The ends were cut back, 7 bases at V and 5 bases at J, with 19 bases in the middle. The CDR3 coding sequence is TGTGCCAGCACACGCCCGGGGGGCATGGTAGATACGCAGTATTTT. This sequence encodes CASTRPGGMVDTQYF.

V is TRBV7-8 and J is TRBJ2-7; possibly TRBD1 for D (5 bases). Germline CDR1 and CDR2: SGHVS and FQNEAQ. Trimming removed 2 bases at V and 2 bases at J, with 13 bases between. This CDR3 comprises 15 residues. The chain's CDR3 is CASSLLGRFTYEQYF. The DNA for the CDR3 is TGTGCCAGCAGCTTATTGGGGCGTTTTACCTACGAGCAGTACTTC.

The V call is TRBV4-1, the J call TRBJ1-5, with a tentative D call TRBD1 (5 bases). The CDR3 is 15 amino acids. Trimming left V 2 bases short and J 5 bases short, with 13 bases between. Per the germline V gene, CDR1 is MGHRA and CDR2 is YSYEKL. The CDR3 nucleotides read TGCGCCAGCAGCCAAACGTATCCGGGGGATCAGCCCCAGCATTTT. This codes for CASSQTYPGDQPQHF.

The chain is built from TRBV27 and TRBJ2-7; D is unresolved. CDR1 is MNHEY and CDR2 is SMNVEV in the germline V gene (reference sequence). The CDR3 extends over 11 amino acids. V lost 8 bases to trimming and J lost 0 bases, with 5 bases between them. In nucleotides, the CDR3 is TGTGCCAGCGCAGACTCCTACGAGCAGTACTTC. Translating gives CASADSYEQYF.

The gene calls are TRBV5-4 and TRBJ2-7; 11 bases are a match to TRBD2. Looked up from germline, CDR1 is SGHNT and CDR2 is YYREEE (reference sequence). J was trimmed by 2 bases and V by 0 bases; bases with no gene match: 4. The CDR3 spans 16 residues. CDR3 in amino acids: CASSLVVSGGAYEQYF. CDR3 DNA: TGTGCCAGCAGCTTGGTGGTTAGCGGGGGGGCCTACGAGCAGTACTTC.

The V gene is TRBV25-1, the J gene TRBJ2-3, with 10 positions matching TRBD2. J was trimmed by 1 base and V by 2 bases; bases with no gene match: 9. CDR3 length: 18 residues. The germline V gene encodes CDR1 MGHDK and CDR2 SYGVNS. The CDR3 DNA reads TGTGCCAGCAGTGAAAGCGGGGGGGGCGTGGGTCGCACAGATACGCAGTATTTT. Protein: CASSESGGGVGRTDTQYF.

This chain uses TRBV6-6 with TRBJ2-7; TRBD2 might be the D (5 bases). The germline gives CDR1 MNHNY, CDR2 SVGAGI (reference sequence). The CDR3 loop spans 14 amino acids. V lost 4 bases and J lost 1, with 11 bases in between. Here the CDR3 reads CASSSSKRSYEQYF. The CDR3 DNA follows: TGTGCCAGCAGTTCCTCAAAGCGGTCCTACGAGCAGTACTTC.

The chain has TRBV6-6 and TRBJ2-7, with 10 nucleotides matching TRBD1. The length of the CDR3 is 15 residues. Trimming took 2 bases from V and 5 from J; bases not matched to a gene: 6. Germline V gives CDR1 MNHNY, CDR2 SVGAGI (reference sequence). CDR3 DNA sequence: TGTGCCAGCAGTTACGTGGGGGACAGGGGCCACGAGCAGTACTTC. As protein: CASSYVGDRGHEQYF.

V usage is TRBV12-5 and J usage is TRBJ2-2; 8 bases line up with TRBD2. From germline, CDR1 is LGHNT and CDR2 FRNRAP. The CDR3 runs 15 residues. Germline trimming cut 2 bases from V and 6 bases from J; bases unmatched to any gene: 5. The CDR3 sequence: CASGLLSGRAGELFF. CDR3 bases: TGTGCTAGTGGTTTGCTCAGCGGGAGAGCCGGGGAGCTGTTTTTT.

The J gene is TRBJ1-1, the V gene TRBV10-3; D remains ambiguous. The germline V gene has CDR1 ENHRY and CDR2 SYGVKD. There are 13 residues in the CDR3. V lost 5 bases, J lost 0 bases, and 7 bases lay in between. CDR3 nucleotides: TGTGCCATCAGTCCCGACATGAACACTGAAGCTTTCTTT. This sequence encodes CAISPDMNTEAFF.

This rearrangement joins TRBV29-1 to TRBJ1-1; perhaps TRBD1 as D (5 bases). The V end lost 6 bases, the J end lost 4 bases, and 15 bases lay between the germline ends. The CDR3 runs 13 residues. Looked up from germline, CDR1 is SQVTM and CDR2 is ANQGSEA. CDR3 amino acids: CSVLVGRGTEAFF. The CDR3 bases are TGCAGCGTCTTAGTGGGGCGAGGCACTGAAGCTTTCTTT.

The J gene is TRBJ1-1, the V gene TRBV10-2; 9 bases line up with TRBD1. Trimming at V came to 6 bases and at J to 3 bases, leaving 11 bases not matched to a gene. This CDR3 spans 16 amino acids. Germline lookup yields CDR1 WSHSY and CDR2 SAAADI. The CDR3 bases are TGCGCCAGCAGGGACCAACCGACAGGGGGTTACACTGAAGCTTTCTTT. This codes for CASRDQPTGGYTEAFF.

This sequence joins TRBV18 and TRBJ1-3; D remains unclear. Germline V gives CDR1 KGHSH, CDR2 LQKENI. V was pared by 8 bases and J by 1 base, with 12 bases between. The CDR3 is made up of 14 amino acids. The CDR3 region has the DNA TGTGCCAGCACTCAAACTGAATCTGGAAACACCATATATTTT. It specifies CASTQTESGNTIYF.

V gene TRBV14 combines with J gene TRBJ1-1; D is uncertain. Germline V lookup: CDR1 SGHDN, CDR2 FVKESK. The CDR3 is made up of 15 amino acids. Between the trimmed V and J ends, which lost 1 base and 1 base, there was a span of 10 bases. The CDR3 sequence: CASSQGQRRNTEAFF. The CDR3 DNA is TGTGCCAGCAGCCAAGGGCAGAGGAGGAACACTGAAGCTTTCTTT.

This sequence joins TRBV30 and TRBJ2-7, with 7 bases fitting TRBD1. Germline-derived CDR1 and CDR2 are GTSNPN and SVGIG (reference sequence). The length of the CDR3 is 11 residues. Trimming cost V 5 bases and J 6 bases; bases outside gene matches: 4. This CDR3 reads CAWGNRGEQYF. The CDR3 DNA sequence: TGTGCCTGGGGGAACAGGGGCGAGCAGTACTTC.

The V call is TRBV2, the J call TRBJ2-1, with TRBD1 matching over 7 bases. The length of the CDR3 is 13 residues. Per germline, CDR1 SNHLY and CDR2 FYNNEI. The ends lost 10 bases at V and 6 bases at J; junction bases unmatched: 9. The CDR3 nucleotides are TGTGCCACCAGGGACAGACCGACCAATGAGCAGTTCTTC. Amino acid sequence: CATRDRPTNEQFF.

The chain uses TRBV19 and TRBJ2-3; TRBD2 matches at 8 bases. The CDR3 spans 16 residues. The germline CDR1 and CDR2 sequences are LNHDA and SQIVND (reference sequence). V lost 7 bases and J lost 4; bases outside the gene matches: 13. CDR3 residues: CASTNRGGFGADTQYF. The CDR3 region has the DNA TGTGCCAGTACCAATCGGGGGGGATTCGGAGCAGATACGCAGTATTTT. Drawing the rest from reference TRBV19 and TRBJ2-3, the complete variable domain is DGGITQSPKYLFRKEGQNVTLSCEQNLNHDAMYWYRQDPGQGLRLIYYSQIVNDFQKGDIAEGYSVSREKKESFPLTVTSAQKNPTAFYLCASTNRGGFGADTQYFGPGTRLTVL.

J is TRBJ1-2 and V is TRBV6-1, with D perhaps TRBD1 (6 bases). Germline V gene sequence: CDR1 MNHNS, CDR2 SASEGT. V shed 2 bases and J shed 4 bases, with 17 bases lying between them. This CDR3 spans 16 amino acids. The CDR3 DNA sequence: TGTGCCAGCAGTGAAAGGGAGGGGGGCACCCCCTATGGCTACACCTTC. Amino acids: CASSEREGGTPYGYTF.

On this clone: The sample contains more than one DNA sequence encoding this CDR3. This chain joins TRBV9 and TRBJ2-5, with TRBD1 matching 7 bases. CDR1 is SGDLS and CDR2 is YYNGEE in the germline V gene. V dropped 4 bases and J dropped 5; count of bases not matched to a gene: 8. This CDR3 contains 14 residues. The CDR3 reads CASSPRQGRETQYF. The CDR3 nucleotides are TGTGCCAGCAGCCCACGACAGGGTAGGGAGACCCAGTACTTC. Drawing the rest from reference TRBV9 and TRBJ2-5, the complete variable domain is DSGVTQTPKHLITATGQRVTLRCSPRSGDLSVYWYQQSLDQGLQFLIQYYNGEERAKGNILERFSAQQFPDLHSELNLSSLELGDSALYFCASSPRQGRETQYFGPGTRLLVL.

The V gene is TRBV7-2, the J gene TRBJ2-2; 10 nucleotides align to TRBD2. The V gene's germline CDR1 is SGHTA and CDR2 FQGNSA. V shed 7 bases and J 4 bases; nucleotides not matched to a gene: 6. The CDR3 spans 15 residues. The CDR3 DNA reads TGTGCCAGCACCCTAAGACTAGCGGGCACCGGGGAGCTGTTTTTT. It encodes CASTLRLAGTGELFF.

The V call is TRBV27, the J call TRBJ2-7; a weak D match, TRBD2 (6 bases). The germline V and J ends were trimmed by 2 bases and 2 bases, with 13 bases remaining between them. The V gene's germline CDR1 is MNHEY and CDR2 SMNVEV (reference sequence). CDR3 length equals 15 residues. CDR3 coding DNA: TGTGCCAGCAGTTTAGATCCTAGCGTGCCCTACGAGCAGTACTTC. This codes for CASSLDPSVPYEQYF.

The chain carries TRBV18 and TRBJ1-2; 11 bases match TRBD1. Germline assignment: CDR1 KGHSH and CDR2 LQKENI. The CDR3 covers 18 residues. The V gene end was trimmed by 3 bases and the J gene end by 4 bases; junction bases not matched to a gene: 13. The DNA of the CDR3 is TGTGCCAGCTCACCTCCACCGGGACAGGGGGACAGTAGCTATGGCTACACCTTC. It yields the protein CASSPPPGQGDSSYGYTF.

J is TRBJ1-5 and V is TRBV10-3; D perhaps matches TRBD1 (6 bases). V gave up 2 bases and J gave up 2 bases, with 10 bases separating them. The CDR3 runs to 15 residues. Germline V gene lookup returns CDR1 ENHRY and CDR2 SYGVKD. The CDR3 DNA follows: TGTGCCATCAGTGAGCCTTCAGGGGGCAATCAGCCCCAGCATTTT. It specifies CAISEPSGGNQPQHF.

A few counts support this clone. The chain has TRBV5-1 and TRBJ1-2; the D is unclear. With 0 bases removed from V and 4 bases from J, the gap between germline ends came to 4 bases. Germline CDR1 SGHRS, CDR2 YFSETQ. The CDR3 spans 12 residues. The DNA for the CDR3 is TGCGCCAGCAGCTTGGACAGCTATGGCTACACCTTC. Translation gives CASSLDSYGYTF.

The chain couples TRBV2 to TRBJ2-7; D remains ambiguous. The CDR3 loop spans 14 amino acids. CDR1 and CDR2 (germline): SNHLY, FYNNEI. V lost 2 bases and J 0 bases, leaving 8 bases between the germline ends. CDR3 sequence (DNA): TGTGCCAGCAGTGAAAACCAGGACTCCTACGAGCAGTACTTC. It codes for CASSENQDSYEQYF.

This sequence joins TRBV6-5 and TRBJ1-6; TRBD1 matches 9 bases. Germline CDR1 is MNHEY and CDR2 is SVGAGI. Germline trimming cut 5 bases from V and 3 bases from J; bases unmatched to any gene: 2. The length of the CDR3 is 15 residues. The CDR3 sequence is CASSPTGGYNSPLHF. The DNA of the CDR3 is TGTGCCAGCAGTCCGACAGGGGGCTATAATTCACCCCTCCACTTT.

The rearrangement uses TRBV9 and TRBJ2-1, with D perhaps TRBD2 (6 bases). Looked up from germline, CDR1 is SGDLS and CDR2 is YYNGEE. The CDR3 contains 13 residues. Trimming took off 3 bases at V and 4 bases at J, with 8 bases between the two ends. In DNA form, the CDR3 reads TGTGCCAGCAGCGATAGCGGTTACAATGAGCAGTTCTTC. The encoded protein is CASSDSGYNEQFF.

This chain uses TRBV19 with TRBJ1-4, with TRBD1 identical over 11 bases. The CDR3 sequence is 14 residues long. Germline CDR1 and CDR2: LNHDA and SQIVND (reference sequence). After removal of 5 bases from V and 7 bases from J, the junction contained 3 bases not matched to a gene. CDR3 region: CASSLGQGVEKLFF. The CDR3 DNA reads as TGTGCCAGTAGTCTGGGACAGGGGGTTGAAAAACTGTTTTTT.